Below, 15 T cell receptor beta chains from the same sample are listed, as sequenced in a study of regulatory T cells in long-lasting Graves disease. Time point here: newly diagnosed GD, antithyroid drugs for less than 3 months. Preparation of the TCR library used RNA extracted from PBMCs. Combining iRepertoire HTBI primers with Arm-PCR of CDR3 regions, the authors built TCR beta libraries. One entry per CDR3 protein, called by TCRdb with MiXCR from the multiplex PCR reads. The table shows around 400,000 distinct CDR3 sequences, with less than 20% occurring only once. The sequencing here drew on peripheral blood mononuclear cells (PBMCs), taken at new diagnosis, from a patient treated with antithyroid drugs. Receptors were obtained from a female donor with Graves disease.

This clonotype was seen many times. The V call is TRBV28, the J call TRBJ2-2; no reliable D call. The CDR3 has 17 amino acids. The V gene lost 1 base and the J gene lost 6 bases, with 18 bases spanning the gap. CDR1 and CDR2 (germline): MDHEN, SYDVKM. The CDR3 bases are TGTGCCAGCAGTTTATTAGCTTTCCGGATTGCTGCCGGGGAGCTGTTTTTT. Protein: CASSLLAFRIAAGELFF.

This clonotype was counted ten times or more. The J gene is TRBJ1-2, the V gene TRBV7-2; the match to TRBD1 covers 7 bases. The CDR3 runs to 18 residues. Germline V CDR1 and CDR2: SGHTA, FQGNSA. Trimming removed 1 base from V and 3 bases from J; junction bases left unmatched: 14. Here the CDR3 DNA reads TGTGCCAGCAGCTTAGTTCTCGCCAGAACAGGGGTTCACTATGGCTACACCTTC. It specifies CASSLVLARTGVHYGYTF.

This clonotype was seen at least ten times. The J gene is TRBJ2-7, the V gene TRBV6-5; D remains unclear. The CDR3 runs to 11 residues. Looked up from germline, CDR1 is MNHEY and CDR2 is SVGAGI. V dropped 2 bases and J dropped 5 bases, with 4 bases sitting between them. The CDR3 nucleotides are TGTGCCAGCAGTTACCTTCACGAGCAGTACTTC. Its translation: CASSYLHEQYF.

This clonotype was seen many times. This chain uses TRBV27 with TRBJ2-1; TRBD2 matches at 8 bases. Germline V gene data show CDR1 as MNHEY and CDR2 as SMNVEV (reference sequence). The CDR3 loop spans 14 amino acids. The ends lost 2 bases at V and 9 bases at J; junction bases unmatched: 6. The CDR3 DNA follows: TGTGCCAGCAGTTTACGAGCGGGGGTGTCTGAGCAGTTCTTC. Translated: CASSLRAGVSEQFF.

The table lists this clonotype with a few counts. This chain links TRBV5-5 with TRBJ2-7; 7 bases agree with TRBD1. The germline gives CDR1 SGHKS, CDR2 YYEKEE (reference sequence). CDR3 length: 15 amino acids. V trimming: 3 bases; J trimming: 2 bases; junction bases outside the gene matches: 8. The DNA for the CDR3 is TGTGCCAGCAGCTCAGACCTACAGGGGACCTACGAGCAGTACTTC. It codes for CASSSDLQGTYEQYF.

The genes are TRBV7-9 and TRBJ1-1; D uncertain. This CDR3 region has 14 residues. V was shortened by 5 bases and J by 5 bases, with 15 bases between the two germline ends. Germline loops: CDR1 SEHNR, CDR2 FQNEAQ (reference sequence). The CDR3 coding sequence is TGTGCCAGCAGCCTAGTCGGGGAAGTAACTGAAGCTTTCTTT. Encoded protein: CASSLVGEVTEAFF.

The chain carries TRBV18 and TRBJ2-7, with D unclear. The CDR3 contains 11 residues. Looked up from germline, CDR1 is KGHSH and CDR2 is LQKENI. Deletions cut 3 bases from V and 6 bases from J, with 6 bases between. In DNA, the CDR3 is TGTGCCAGCTCACCTACCGCCGAGCAGTACTTC. The encoded protein is CASSPTAEQYF.

The chain combines TRBV12-3 or TRBV12-4 with TRBJ1-2, with TRBD1 as a possible D gene (6 bases). V dropped 4 bases and J dropped 4 bases, with 16 bases sitting between them. This CDR3 comprises 15 residues. Written as DNA, the CDR3 is TGTGCCAGCAGTTGGGCCGACGGGGGGCCCTATGGCTACACCTTC. As protein: CASSWADGGPYGYTF.

Many counts were recorded for this clonotype. Here the CDR3 reads CASSAGQGAQYEQYF. The CDR3 region has the DNA TGTGCCAGCAGCGCTGGACAGGGCGCCCAATACGAGCAGTACTTC. The chain has TRBV5-6 and TRBJ2-7; 8 bases match TRBD1. The CDR3 has 15 residues. Trimming cost V 4 bases and J 4 bases; bases outside gene matches: 10. Germline values: CDR1 SGHDT, CDR2 YYEEEE.

Notes on this clonotype: A much larger clone is a single base away; this may be a read error. This rearrangement joins TRBV7-3 to TRBJ1-5; no firm D call. Per the germline V gene, CDR1 is SGHTA and CDR2 is FQGTGA. The germline V and J ends were trimmed by 1 base and 5 bases, with 9 bases remaining between them. CDR3 length equals 14 residues. CDR3 DNA: TGTGCCAGCAGCTTAAGGAGGAGGGATCAGCCCCAGCATTTT. As protein: CASSLRRRDQPQHF.

This clonotype was seen ten or more times. This rearrangement joins TRBV3-1 to TRBJ1-4, with a possible D match to TRBD1 (5 bases). There are 13 residues in the CDR3. The germline V gene has CDR1 LGHDT and CDR2 YNNKEL (reference sequence). Trimming stripped 2 bases from V and 13 bases from J, with 14 bases between. DNA for the CDR3: TGTGCCAGCAGCCAATCGTCAGGGACTGGACTGTTTTTT. This encodes CASSQSSGTGLFF.

This clonotype has at least ten counts. This chain links TRBV12-3 or TRBV12-4 with TRBJ2-2; D remains unclear. V lost 4 bases to trimming and J lost 2 bases, with 8 bases between them. The CDR3 sequence is 14 residues long. As DNA, the CDR3 is TGTGCCAGCAGTTCTCTCTTCAACACCGGGGAGCTGTTTTTT. As protein: CASSSLFNTGELFF.

This clonotype showed up many times. The rearrangement joins TRBV11-2 to TRBJ2-3; 7 nucleotides line up with TRBD2. Germline V gene data show CDR1 as SGHAT and CDR2 as FQNNGV. The V segment lost 6 bases and the J segment 3 bases; nucleotides outside the gene matches: 12. The CDR3 contains 16 residues. This CDR3 is CASRVVGRSRTDTQYF. For the CDR3, the DNA is TGTGCCAGCAGGGTCGTCGGGAGGTCCAGAACAGATACGCAGTATTTT.

Ten or more counts support this clonotype. V and J are TRBV6-2 or TRBV6-3 and TRBJ1-1; a weak D match, TRBD1 (5 bases). V was trimmed by 5 bases and J by 3 bases, leaving 13 bases between them. CDR3 length: 14 residues. Germline V gives CDR1 MNHEY, CDR2 SVGEGT. The CDR3 reads CASSVQMGDTEAFF. The CDR3 DNA sequence: TGTGCCAGCAGTGTCCAAATGGGGGACACTGAAGCTTTCTTT.

This clonotype occurred many times. The rearrangement uses TRBV27 and TRBJ1-1, with D unclear. Per germline, CDR1 MNHEY and CDR2 SMNVEV (reference sequence). The CDR3 loop spans 14 amino acids. V lost 11 bases and J 1 base, leaving 17 bases between the germline ends. DNA of the CDR3: TGTGCCGTGATCACGTTGGGGAGGAACACTGAAGCTTTCTTT. It is translated as CAVITLGRNTEAFF.